This T cell receptor (beta chain) stems from a study of neurological immune-mediated disorders. Per the germline V gene, CDR1 is LNHDA and CDR2 is SQIVND (reference sequence). Deletions cut 3 bases from V and 2 bases from J, with 13 bases between. This CDR3 region has 15 residues. Via MiXCR, TCRdb re-called the 5' RACE reads, giving one row per CDR3 protein. The data contain 20,000 to 30,000 distinct CDR3 sequences, 2.5% of them seen just once; the ten biggest clones take up roughly 2.1%. This sequence joins TRBV19 and TRBJ1-1; unclear D gene. The sample was PBMCs. This TCR was recovered from a woman aged 50 to 60 with multiple sclerosis. The CDR3 coding sequence is TGTGCCAGTAGTATTAGCGGGAAGACTAACACTGAAGCTTTCTTT. This sequence encodes CASSISGKTNTEAFF.